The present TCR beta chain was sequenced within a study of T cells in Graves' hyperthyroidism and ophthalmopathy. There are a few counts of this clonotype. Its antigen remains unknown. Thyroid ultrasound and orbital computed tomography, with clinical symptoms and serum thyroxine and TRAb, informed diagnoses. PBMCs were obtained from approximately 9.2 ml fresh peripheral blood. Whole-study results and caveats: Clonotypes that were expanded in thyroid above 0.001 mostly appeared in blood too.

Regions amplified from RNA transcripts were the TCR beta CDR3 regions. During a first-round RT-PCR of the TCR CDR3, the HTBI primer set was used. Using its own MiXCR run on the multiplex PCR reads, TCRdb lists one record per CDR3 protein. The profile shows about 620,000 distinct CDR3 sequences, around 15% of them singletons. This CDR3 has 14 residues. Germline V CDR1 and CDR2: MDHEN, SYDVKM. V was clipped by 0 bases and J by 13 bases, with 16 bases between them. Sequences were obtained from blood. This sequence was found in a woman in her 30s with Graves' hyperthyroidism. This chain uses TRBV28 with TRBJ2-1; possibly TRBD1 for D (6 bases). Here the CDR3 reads CASSLWGHSGRQFF. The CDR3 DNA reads TGTGCCAGCAGTTTATGGGGACACTCCGGAAGACAGTTCTTC.